This T cell receptor beta chain was identified in a study of beta chain features in type 1 diabetes. The study, taken as a whole, reports: Patients with Type 1 diabetes showed moderately but significantly shorter TCRB CDR3s in all four CD4+ subsets.

The sequenced template was cDNA made from the entire isolated RNA. Assay used: immunoSEQ multiplex PCR; TCRdb lists only in-frame clones, some missing. Counted here are 150,000 to 200,000 clones, around 63% occurring once; the ten biggest clones make up 0.08% to 0.1%. This CDR3 is 15 amino acids long. Per the germline V gene, CDR1 is LGHNA and CDR2 is YSLEER. V was pared by 1 base and J by 5 bases, with 12 bases between. With regard to this clone: What it recognizes is unknown.

The J gene is TRBJ2-1, the V gene TRBV4-3, with D tentatively TRBD2 (6 bases). Sequences were obtained from naive CD4+ T cells from blood. The receptor's source is a man aged 25-45 years with type 1 diabetes. The DNA of the CDR3 is TGCGCCAGCAGCCAAGGGGTGGGACTTAACAATGAGCAGTTCTTC. This sequence encodes CASSQGVGLNNEQFF.